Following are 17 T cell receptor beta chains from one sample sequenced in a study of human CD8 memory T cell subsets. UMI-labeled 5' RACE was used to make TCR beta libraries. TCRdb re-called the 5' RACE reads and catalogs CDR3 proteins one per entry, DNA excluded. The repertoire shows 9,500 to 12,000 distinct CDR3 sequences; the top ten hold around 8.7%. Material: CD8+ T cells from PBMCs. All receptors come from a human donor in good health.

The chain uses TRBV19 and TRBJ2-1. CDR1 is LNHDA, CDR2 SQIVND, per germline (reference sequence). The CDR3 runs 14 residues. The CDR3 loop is CASQPRNSYNEQFF.

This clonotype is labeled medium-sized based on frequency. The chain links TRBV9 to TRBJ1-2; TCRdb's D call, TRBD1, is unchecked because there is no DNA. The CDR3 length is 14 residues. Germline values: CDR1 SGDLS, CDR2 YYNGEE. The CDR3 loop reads CASSPGSDRYGYTF.

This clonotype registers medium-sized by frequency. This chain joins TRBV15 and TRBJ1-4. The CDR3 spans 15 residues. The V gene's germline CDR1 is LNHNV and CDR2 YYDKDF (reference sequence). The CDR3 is CATSRGTADNEKLFF.

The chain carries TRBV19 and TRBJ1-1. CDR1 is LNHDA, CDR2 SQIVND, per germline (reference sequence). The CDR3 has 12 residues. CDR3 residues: CASGRGSTEAFF.

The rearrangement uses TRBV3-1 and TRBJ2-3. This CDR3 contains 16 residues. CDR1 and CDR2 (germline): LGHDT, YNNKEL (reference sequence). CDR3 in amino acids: CASSQDLVRPTDTQYF.

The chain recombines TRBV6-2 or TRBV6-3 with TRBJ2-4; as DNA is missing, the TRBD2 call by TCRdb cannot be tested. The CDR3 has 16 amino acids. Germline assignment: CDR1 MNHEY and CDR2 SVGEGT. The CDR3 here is CASSWDFQRPEDIQYF.

This CDR3 is CASSLERGDEQFF. This rearrangement joins TRBV7-9 to TRBJ2-1; the D call of TRBD2 rests on TCRdb alone, since no DNA is present to check it. The CDR3 runs to 13 residues. Germline V gene sequence: CDR1 SEHNR, CDR2 FQNEAQ (reference sequence).

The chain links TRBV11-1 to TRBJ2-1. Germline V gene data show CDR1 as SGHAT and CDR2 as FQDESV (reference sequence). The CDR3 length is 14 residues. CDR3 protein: CASSLLVAYNEQFF.

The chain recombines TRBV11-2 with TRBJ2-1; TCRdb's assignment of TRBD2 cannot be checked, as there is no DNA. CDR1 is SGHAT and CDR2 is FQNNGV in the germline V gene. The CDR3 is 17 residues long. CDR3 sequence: CASTSREGLAEYNEQFF.

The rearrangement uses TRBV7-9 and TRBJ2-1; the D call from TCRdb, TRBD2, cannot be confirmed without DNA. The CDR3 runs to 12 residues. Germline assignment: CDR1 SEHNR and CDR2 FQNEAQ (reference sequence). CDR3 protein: CASRRTFNEQFF.

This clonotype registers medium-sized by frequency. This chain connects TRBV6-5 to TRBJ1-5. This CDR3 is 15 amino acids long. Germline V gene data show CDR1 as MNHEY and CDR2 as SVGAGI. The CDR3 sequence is CASSYSADSNQPQHF.

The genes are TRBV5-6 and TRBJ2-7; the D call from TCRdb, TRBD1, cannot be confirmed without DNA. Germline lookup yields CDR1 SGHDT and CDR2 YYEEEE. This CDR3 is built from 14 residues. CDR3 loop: CASSWGTGVYEQYF.

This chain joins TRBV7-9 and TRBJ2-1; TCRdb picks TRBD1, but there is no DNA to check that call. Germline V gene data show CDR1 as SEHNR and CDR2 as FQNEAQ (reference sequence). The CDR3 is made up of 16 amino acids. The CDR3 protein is CASSLFRAGIKDEQFF.

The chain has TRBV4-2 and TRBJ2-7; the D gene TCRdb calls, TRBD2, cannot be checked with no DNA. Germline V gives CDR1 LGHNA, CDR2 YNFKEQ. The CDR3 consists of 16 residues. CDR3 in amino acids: CASSQGLAGGYYEQYF.

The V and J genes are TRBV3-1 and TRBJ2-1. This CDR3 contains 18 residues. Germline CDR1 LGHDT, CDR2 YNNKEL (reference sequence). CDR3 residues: CASSQVSSWESSYNEQFF.

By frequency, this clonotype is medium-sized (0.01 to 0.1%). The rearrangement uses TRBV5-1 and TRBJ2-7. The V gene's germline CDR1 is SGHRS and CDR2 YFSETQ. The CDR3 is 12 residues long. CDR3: CASSFNSYEQYF.

CDR3: CASSQGGFGSETNSGNTIYF. The chain links TRBV4-2 to TRBJ1-3. Germline values: CDR1 LGHNA, CDR2 YNFKEQ. There are 20 residues in the CDR3.